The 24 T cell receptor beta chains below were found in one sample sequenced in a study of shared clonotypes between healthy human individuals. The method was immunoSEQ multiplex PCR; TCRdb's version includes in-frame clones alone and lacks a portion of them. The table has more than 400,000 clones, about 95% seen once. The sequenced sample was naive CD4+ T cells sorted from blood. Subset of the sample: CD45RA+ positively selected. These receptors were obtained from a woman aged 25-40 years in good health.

DNA of the CDR3: TGCAGCGTGGGGACCACGGTGGGCACTGAAGCTTTCTTT. Translation gives CSVGTTVGTEAFF. This rearrangement joins TRBV29-1 to TRBJ1-1; D may be TRBD1 (5 bases). Germline loops: CDR1 SQVTM, CDR2 ANQGSEA. Trimming took off 6 bases at V and 4 bases at J, with 15 bases between the two ends. The CDR3 extends over 13 amino acids.

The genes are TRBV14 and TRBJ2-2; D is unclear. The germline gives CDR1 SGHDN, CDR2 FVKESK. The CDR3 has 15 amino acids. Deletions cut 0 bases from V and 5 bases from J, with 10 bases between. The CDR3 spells CASSQEFGLTGELFF. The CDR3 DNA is TGTGCCAGCAGCCAAGAGTTCGGGTTAACCGGGGAGCTGTTTTTT.

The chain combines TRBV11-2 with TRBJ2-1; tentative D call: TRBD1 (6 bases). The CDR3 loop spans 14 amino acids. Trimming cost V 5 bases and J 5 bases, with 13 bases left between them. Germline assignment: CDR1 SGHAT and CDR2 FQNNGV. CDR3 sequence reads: CASSPGHPDNEQFF. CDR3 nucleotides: TGTGCCAGCAGCCCGGGACACCCCGACAATGAGCAGTTCTTC. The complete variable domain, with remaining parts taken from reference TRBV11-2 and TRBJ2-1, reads EAGVAQSPRYKIIEKRQSVAFWCNPISGHATLYWYQQILGQGPKLLIQFQNNGVVDDSQLPKDRFSAERLKGVDSTLKIQPAKLEDSAVYLCASSPGHPDNEQFFGPGTRLTVL.

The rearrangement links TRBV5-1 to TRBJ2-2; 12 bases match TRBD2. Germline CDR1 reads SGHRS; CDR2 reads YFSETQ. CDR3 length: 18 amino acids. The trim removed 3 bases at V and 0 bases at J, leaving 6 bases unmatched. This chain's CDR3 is CASSSTTSGRSNTGELFF. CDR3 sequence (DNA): TGCGCCAGCAGCTCGACTACTAGCGGGAGGTCGAACACCGGGGAGCTGTTTTTT. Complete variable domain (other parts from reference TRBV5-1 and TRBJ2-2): KAGVTQTPRYLIKTRGQQVTLSCSPISGHRSVSWYQQTPGQGLQFLFEYFSETQRNKGNFPGRFSGRQFSNSRSEMNVSTLELGDSALYLCASSSTTSGRSNTGELFFGEGSRLTVL.

The CDR3 region has the DNA TGTGCCAGTAATTACTATCGTGGACATACAACTTATGGCTACACCTTC. Translation gives CASNYYRGHTTYGYTF. The V gene is TRBV19, the J gene TRBJ1-2; D perhaps matches TRBD1 (5 bases). Germline values: CDR1 LNHDA, CDR2 SQIVND (reference sequence). The CDR3 contains 16 residues. V was trimmed by 7 bases and J by 5 bases, leaving 23 bases between them.

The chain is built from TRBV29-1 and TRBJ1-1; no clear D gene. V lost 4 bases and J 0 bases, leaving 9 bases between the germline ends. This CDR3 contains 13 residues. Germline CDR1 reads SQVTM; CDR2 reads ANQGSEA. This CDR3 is CSVGPRMNTEAFF. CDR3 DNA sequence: TGCAGCGTTGGGCCGCGGATGAACACTGAAGCTTTCTTT.

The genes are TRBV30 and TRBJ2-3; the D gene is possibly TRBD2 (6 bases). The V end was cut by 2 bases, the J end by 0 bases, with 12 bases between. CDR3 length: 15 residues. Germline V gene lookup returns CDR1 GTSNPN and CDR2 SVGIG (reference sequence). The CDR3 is CAWSRQLASTDTQYF. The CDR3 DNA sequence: TGTGCCTGGAGTCGTCAGCTAGCGAGCACAGATACGCAGTATTTT.

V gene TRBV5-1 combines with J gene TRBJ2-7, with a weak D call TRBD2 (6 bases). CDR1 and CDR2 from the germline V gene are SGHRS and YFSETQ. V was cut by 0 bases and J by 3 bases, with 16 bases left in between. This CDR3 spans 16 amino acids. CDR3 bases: TGCGCCAGCAGCTTGGACGGGACTCCTTCCCACTACGAGCAGTACTTC. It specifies CASSLDGTPSHYEQYF.

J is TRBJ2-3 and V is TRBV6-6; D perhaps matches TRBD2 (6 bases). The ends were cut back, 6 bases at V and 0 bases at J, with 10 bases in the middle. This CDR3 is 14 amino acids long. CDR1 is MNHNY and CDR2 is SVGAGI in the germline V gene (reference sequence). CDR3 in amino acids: CASRLAESTDTQYF. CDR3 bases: TGTGCCAGCAGGTTAGCGGAGAGCACAGATACGCAGTATTTT.

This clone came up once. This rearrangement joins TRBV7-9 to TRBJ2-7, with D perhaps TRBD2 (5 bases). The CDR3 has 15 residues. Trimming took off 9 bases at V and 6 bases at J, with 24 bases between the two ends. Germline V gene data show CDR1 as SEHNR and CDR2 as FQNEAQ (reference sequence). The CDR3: CASIPFEGGFAEQYF. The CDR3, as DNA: TGTGCCAGTATCCCCTTCGAGGGCGGGTTCGCCGAGCAGTACTTC.

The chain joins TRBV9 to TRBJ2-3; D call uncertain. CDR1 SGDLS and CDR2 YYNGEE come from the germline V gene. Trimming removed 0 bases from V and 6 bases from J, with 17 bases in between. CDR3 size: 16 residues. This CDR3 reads CASSVVVQALHDTQYF. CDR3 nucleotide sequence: TGTGCCAGCAGCGTAGTCGTCCAGGCTCTACATGATACGCAGTATTTT.

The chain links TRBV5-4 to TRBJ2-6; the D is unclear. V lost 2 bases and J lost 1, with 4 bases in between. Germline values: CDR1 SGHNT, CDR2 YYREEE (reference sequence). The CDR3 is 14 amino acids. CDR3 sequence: CASSFRSGANVLTF. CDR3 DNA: TGTGCCAGCAGCTTCAGGTCTGGGGCCAACGTCCTGACTTTC.

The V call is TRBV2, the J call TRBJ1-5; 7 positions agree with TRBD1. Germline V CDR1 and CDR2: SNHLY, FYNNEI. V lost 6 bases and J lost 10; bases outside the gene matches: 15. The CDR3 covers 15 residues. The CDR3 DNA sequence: TGTGCCAGCAGGGATCGGGACAGCCACCTTAATCCCCAGCATTTT. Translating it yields CASRDRDSHLNPQHF.

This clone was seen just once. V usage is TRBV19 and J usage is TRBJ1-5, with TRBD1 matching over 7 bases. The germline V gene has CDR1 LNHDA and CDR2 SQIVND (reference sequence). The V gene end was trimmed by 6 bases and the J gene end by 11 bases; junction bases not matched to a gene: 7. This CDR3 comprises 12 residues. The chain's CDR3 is CASRTGARAQHF. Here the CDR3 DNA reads TGTGCCAGTAGAACAGGGGCCAGGGCCCAGCATTTT.

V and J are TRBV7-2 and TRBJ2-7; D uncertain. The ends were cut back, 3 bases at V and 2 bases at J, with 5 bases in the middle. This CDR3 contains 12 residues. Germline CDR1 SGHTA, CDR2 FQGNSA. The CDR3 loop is CASSLYTYEQYF. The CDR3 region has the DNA TGTGCCAGCAGCTTGTACACCTACGAGCAGTACTTC.

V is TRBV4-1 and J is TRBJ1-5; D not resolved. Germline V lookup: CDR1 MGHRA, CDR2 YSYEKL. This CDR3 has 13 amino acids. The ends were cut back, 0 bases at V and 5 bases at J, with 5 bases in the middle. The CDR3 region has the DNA TGCGCCAGCAGCCAAGATCCAGATCAGCCCCAGCATTTT. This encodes CASSQDPDQPQHF.

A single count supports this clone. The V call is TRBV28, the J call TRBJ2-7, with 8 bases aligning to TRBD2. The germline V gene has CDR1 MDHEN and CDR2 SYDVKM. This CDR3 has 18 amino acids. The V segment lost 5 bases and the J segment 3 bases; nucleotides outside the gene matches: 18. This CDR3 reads CASSTQGGKAGGYYEQYF. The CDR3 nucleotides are TGTGCCAGCAGTACTCAGGGAGGAAAGGCGGGAGGATACTACGAGCAGTACTTC.

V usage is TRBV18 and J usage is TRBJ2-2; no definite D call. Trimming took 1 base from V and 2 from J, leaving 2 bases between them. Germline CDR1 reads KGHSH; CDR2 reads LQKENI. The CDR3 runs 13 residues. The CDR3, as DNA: TGTGCCAGCTCACCACTTAACACCGGGGAGCTGTTTTTT. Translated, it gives CASSPLNTGELFF.

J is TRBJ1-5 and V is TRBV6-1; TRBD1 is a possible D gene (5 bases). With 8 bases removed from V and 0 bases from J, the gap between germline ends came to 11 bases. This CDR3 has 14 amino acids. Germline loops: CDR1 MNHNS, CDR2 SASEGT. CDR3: CASGQGYSNQPQHF. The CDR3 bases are TGTGCCAGCGGCCAGGGCTATAGCAATCAGCCCCAGCATTTT.

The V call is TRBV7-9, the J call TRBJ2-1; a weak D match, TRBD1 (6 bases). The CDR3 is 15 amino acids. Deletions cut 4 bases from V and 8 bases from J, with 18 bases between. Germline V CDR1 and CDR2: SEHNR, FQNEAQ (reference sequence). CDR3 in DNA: TGTGCCAGCAGCTACGGTTCAGGGGTACCCCATGAGCAGTTCTTC. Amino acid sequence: CASSYGSGVPHEQFF.

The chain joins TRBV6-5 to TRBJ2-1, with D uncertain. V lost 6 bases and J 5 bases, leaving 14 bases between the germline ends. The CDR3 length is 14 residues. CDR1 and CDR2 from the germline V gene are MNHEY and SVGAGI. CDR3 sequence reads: CASSPATWNNEQFF. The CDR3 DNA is TGTGCCAGCAGCCCCGCGACCTGGAACAATGAGCAGTTCTTC.

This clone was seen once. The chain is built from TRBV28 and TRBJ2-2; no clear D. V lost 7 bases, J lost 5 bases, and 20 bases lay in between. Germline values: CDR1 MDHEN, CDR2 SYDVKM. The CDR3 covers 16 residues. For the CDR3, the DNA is TGTGCCAGCACCAGCTCCCGGACCGTGGAGACCGGGGAGCTGTTTTTT. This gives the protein CASTSSRTVETGELFF.

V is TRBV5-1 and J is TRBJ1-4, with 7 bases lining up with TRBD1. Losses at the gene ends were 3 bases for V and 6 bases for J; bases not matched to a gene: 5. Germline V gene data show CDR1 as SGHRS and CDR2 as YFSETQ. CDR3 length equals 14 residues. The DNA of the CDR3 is TGCGCCAGCAGCTCAGACAGGGAAGATGAAAAACTGTTTTTT. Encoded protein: CASSSDREDEKLFF.

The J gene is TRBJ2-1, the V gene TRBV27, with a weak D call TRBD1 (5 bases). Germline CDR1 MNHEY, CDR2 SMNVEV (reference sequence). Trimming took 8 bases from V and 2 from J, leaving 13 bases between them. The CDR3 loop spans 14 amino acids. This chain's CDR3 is CASLDSPTYNEQFF. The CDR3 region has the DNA TGTGCCAGCCTCGACAGTCCCACCTACAATGAGCAGTTCTTC.